The present T cell receptor beta chain was sequenced within a study of blood T cells in healthy people across ages. Across the whole study: Capture via template switching afforded approximately one barcoded beta molecule per two T cells.

Overall study findings and caveats: Versus aged donors, long-lived donors had higher diversity and more naive CD4+ cells. The lack of PBMC sorting stopped any conclusive naive versus antigen-experienced comparison.

The authors ran a second PCR of roughly 6 to 12 cycles using a sample-barcoded 5' primer and a J-beta primer mix. From each sample, at least 3 million paired-end reads containing CDR3 were obtained. TCRdb reprocessed the 5' RACE reads with MiXCR, giving one entry per CDR3 protein. The repertoire holds approximately 850,000 distinct CDR3 sequences, with 58% as singletons. With 4 bases removed from V and 8 bases from J, the gap between germline ends came to 13 bases. Germline-derived CDR1 and CDR2 are SGDLS and YYNGEE. There are 13 residues in the CDR3. This clonotype was picked up a small number of times. Its specificity is unknown.

Sequenced: blood. The clonotype originates from a young man in good health. The chain links TRBV9 to TRBJ2-1; D not certain. CDR3 amino acids: CASSLGLAHEQFF. DNA for the CDR3: TGTGCCAGCAGCTTAGGCTTGGCCCATGAGCAGTTCTTC.